This record looks at one T cell receptor beta chain sequence and its context. The data were taken from a study of blood T cell repertoires in COVID-19. Study-wide context: Acute-phase and convalescent COVID-19 samples originated in the United States, Italy and Spain. T cells, B-cell-depleted T cells, or PBMCs supplied cDNA or gDNA.

How the authors handled the data: By means of reference gene primer amplification, nucleated cell counts were estimated. Repertoires were generated with immunoSEQ multiplex PCR, while TCRdb's copy carries only in-frame clones and drops some. For V, J and clone size, that table is used; D and trimming come from the DNA. The sample has 150,000 or so clones; 82% are singletons. Input material: peripheral blood. The clonotype originates from a human donor with acute or convalescent COVID-19. The donor label of this sample is uncertain.

CDR3 loop: CAWSPATGGRETQYF. CDR3 sequence (DNA): TGTGCCTGGAGTCCCGCTACAGGGGGCCGAGAGACCCAGTACTTC. The chain carries TRBV30 and TRBJ2-5, with 9 bases lining up with TRBD1. The ends lost 2 bases at V and 4 bases at J; junction bases unmatched: 8. Germline assignment: CDR1 GTSNPN and CDR2 SVGIG (reference sequence). CDR3 length: 15 amino acids.